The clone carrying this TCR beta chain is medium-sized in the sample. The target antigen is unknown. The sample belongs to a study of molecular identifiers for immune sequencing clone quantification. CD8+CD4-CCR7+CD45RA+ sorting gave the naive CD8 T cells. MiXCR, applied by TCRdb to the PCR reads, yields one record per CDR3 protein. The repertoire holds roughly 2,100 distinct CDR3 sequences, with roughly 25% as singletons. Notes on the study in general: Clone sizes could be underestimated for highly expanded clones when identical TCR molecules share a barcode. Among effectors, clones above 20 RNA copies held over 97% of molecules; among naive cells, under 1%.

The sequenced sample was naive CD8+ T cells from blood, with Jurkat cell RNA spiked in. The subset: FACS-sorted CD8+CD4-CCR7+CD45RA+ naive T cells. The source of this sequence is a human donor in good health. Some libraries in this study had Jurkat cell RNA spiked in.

As DNA, the CDR3 is TGTGCCAGCAGCCTTCACCAGGGGGGGAATAGCTACGAGCAGTACTTC. Its protein product is CASSLHQGGNSYEQYF. The chain uses TRBV28 and TRBJ2-7; TRBD1 or TRBD2 may be the D gene (7 bases each). This CDR3 region has 16 residues. V lost 6 bases to trimming and J lost 3 bases, with 21 bases between them. Germline CDR1 is MDHEN and CDR2 is SYDVKM. The whole variable domain, remainder taken from reference TRBV28 and TRBJ2-7, is DVKVTQSSRYLVKRTGEKVFLECVQDMDHENMFWYRQDPGLGLRLIYFSYDVKMKEKGDIPEGYSVSREKKERFSLILESASTNQTSMYLCASSLHQGGNSYEQYFGPGTRLTVT.